Listed here are 27 T cell receptor beta chains from one sample, sequenced in a study of OX40 agonist ivuxolimab in advanced cancers. Libraries were prepared by immunoSEQ multiplex PCR; TCRdb keeps only in-frame clonotypes and omits some of them. The sample gives roughly 30,000 clones, roughly nine tenths of which show up once; about 25% is in the top ten. The starting material was CD4+ or CD8+ T cells sorted from blood, obtained in a trial of the OX40 agonist ivuxolimab. These receptors were taken from an adult with an advanced solid tumor such as melanoma, head and neck, liver or kidney cancer.

The V and J genes are TRBV13 and TRBJ2-5, with 7 bases matching TRBD2. The J call could be wrong; TRBJ2-7 is a better fit for the DNA end. CDR3 length: 16 residues. Germline CDR1 and CDR2: PRHDT and FYEKMQ (reference sequence). CDR3 bases: TGTGCCAGCAGCTTCAGCAGCGGGACGGCCGCCTACGAGCAGTACTTC. The encoded protein is CASSFSSGTAAYEQYF.

This chain connects TRBV6-4 to TRBJ2-2; 12 bases are shared with TRBD1. The ends lost 7 bases at V and 6 bases at J; junction bases unmatched: 6. CDR1 is MRHNA and CDR2 is SNTAGT in the germline V gene. The CDR3 extends over 15 amino acids. CDR3: CASNPGQGASGELFF. CDR3 nucleotides: TGTGCCAGCAACCCGGGACAGGGGGCTTCCGGGGAGCTGTTTTTT.

The V gene is TRBV5-6, the J gene TRBJ2-7; 10 nucleotides align to TRBD2. Germline CDR1 and CDR2: SGHDT and YYEEEE. There are 15 residues in the CDR3. V shed 5 bases, J shed 2 bases, and the junction held 7 bases outside the gene matches. This CDR3 is CASRPSGSGPYEQYF. CDR3 nucleotides: TGTGCCAGCAGACCTAGCGGGAGTGGCCCCTACGAGCAGTACTTC. The full variable domain, completed using reference TRBV5-6 and TRBJ2-7, is DAGVTQSPTHLIKTRGQQVTLRCSPKSGHDTVSWYQQALGQGPQFIFQYYEEEERQRGNFPDRFSGHQFPNYSSELNVNALLLGDSALYLCASRPSGSGPYEQYFGPGTRLTVT.

The CDR3: CASSLTGIPYEQYF. CDR3 coding DNA: TGTGCCAGCAGTCTAACCGGGATACCCTACGAGCAGTACTTC. The chain is built from TRBV6-5 and TRBJ2-7; D might be TRBD2 (5 bases). Trimming shortened V by 5 bases and J by 2 bases, and 13 bases separated the two germline ends. Germline V lookup: CDR1 MNHEY, CDR2 SVGAGI. This CDR3 contains 14 residues.

This chain uses TRBV28 with TRBJ2-3, with D perhaps assigned TRBD1 or TRBD2 (5 bases each). The CDR3 totals 16 residues. The germline V and J ends were trimmed by 5 bases and 4 bases, with 19 bases remaining between them. The germline CDR1 and CDR2 sequences are MDHEN and SYDVKM. This CDR3 reads CASSLPQGVGSDTQYF. The CDR3 DNA is TGTGCCAGCAGTCTCCCCCAGGGAGTGGGTTCAGATACGCAGTATTTT.

V is TRBV4-1 and J is TRBJ2-2; D is ambiguous. Trimming took 1 base from V and 0 from J, leaving 9 bases between them. Germline V lookup: CDR1 MGHRA, CDR2 YSYEKL. CDR3 length: 16 amino acids. The CDR3 DNA sequence: TGCGCCAGCAGCCAAGTTGGGGTTACGAACACCGGGGAGCTGTTTTTT. Amino acids: CASSQVGVTNTGELFF.

The chain combines TRBV11-2 with TRBJ2-3; TRBD2 aligns across 10 bases. This CDR3 spans 19 amino acids. CDR1 and CDR2 (germline): SGHAT, FQNNGV. Unmatched junction bases numbered 20, after V lost 5 bases and J lost 6 bases. In DNA, the CDR3 is TGTGCCAGCAGCCCCCCTCTTGGGCTAGCGGGGGCCTCTTGGGATACGCAGTATTTT. This sequence encodes CASSPPLGLAGASWDTQYF.

The CDR3 here is CASSPGLNNEQFF. The DNA for the CDR3 is TGCGCCAGCAGTCCAGGACTCAACAATGAGCAGTTCTTC. The rearrangement links TRBV5-1 to TRBJ2-1; D perhaps matches TRBD2 (5 bases). Trimming shortened V by 5 bases and J by 5 bases, and 11 bases separated the two germline ends. Per the germline V gene, CDR1 is SGHRS and CDR2 is YFSETQ. The CDR3 length is 13 residues.

The V gene is TRBV9, the J gene TRBJ1-2; maybe TRBD1 (6 bases). Germline CDR1 is SGDLS and CDR2 is YYNGEE. Trimming removed 2 bases from V and 4 bases from J, with 12 bases in between. The CDR3 has 14 residues. CDR3 nucleotide sequence: TGTGCCAGCAGCGTGGCGACAGGCTCCTATGGCTACACCTTC. This gives the protein CASSVATGSYGYTF.

This chain connects TRBV18 to TRBJ2-1; D is uncertain. Germline V gene lookup returns CDR1 KGHSH and CDR2 LQKENI. This CDR3 contains 13 residues. Trimming shortened V by 3 bases and J by 4 bases, and 7 bases separated the two germline ends. CDR3 in amino acids: CASSPLRYNEQFF. CDR3 nucleotide sequence: TGTGCCAGCTCACCCCTCAGATACAATGAGCAGTTCTTC.

The chain uses TRBV27 and TRBJ1-4; D is undetermined. This CDR3 comprises 14 residues. V gave up 8 bases and J gave up 0 bases, with 10 bases separating them. From germline, CDR1 is MNHEY and CDR2 SMNVEV (reference sequence). CDR3 sequence reads: CASRTITTNEKLFF. In DNA form, the CDR3 reads TGTGCCAGCCGGACTATAACAACTAATGAAAAACTGTTTTTT.

The genes are TRBV6-6 and TRBJ2-7, with 10 bases aligning to TRBD2. This CDR3 is built from 16 residues. Germline loops: CDR1 MNHNY, CDR2 SVGAGI (reference sequence). J was trimmed by 2 bases and V by 0 bases; bases with no gene match: 4. Here the CDR3 DNA reads TGTGCCAGCAGTTACTCGCCAGCGGGAGGGCCCTACGAGCAGTACTTC. Its translation is CASSYSPAGGPYEQYF.

The chain carries TRBV29-1 and TRBJ2-7; possible D gene TRBD2, 6 bases. CDR1 and CDR2 (germline): SQVTM, ANQGSEA. The CDR3 runs to 14 residues. V gave up 0 bases and J gave up 6 bases, with 15 bases separating them. CDR3 residues: CSVEDPRQGGEQYF. CDR3 sequence (DNA): TGCAGCGTTGAAGATCCTAGGCAGGGAGGCGAGCAGTACTTC.

The chain links TRBV7-3 to TRBJ2-7, with D perhaps matching TRBD2 (7 bases). Trimming took off 11 bases at V and 2 bases at J, with 16 bases between the two ends. CDR3 size: 13 residues. Germline V CDR1 and CDR2: SGHTA, FQGTGA. The CDR3 DNA follows: TGTGCCGGGGGGGCAGGCAACCCCTACGAGCAGTACTTC. Translation gives CAGGAGNPYEQYF.

The chain carries TRBV7-8 and TRBJ1-2; TRBD1 matches 11 bases. Germline assignment: CDR1 SGHVS and CDR2 FQNEAQ. V trimming: 5 bases; J trimming: 6 bases; junction bases outside the gene matches: 5. The CDR3 is 14 amino acids. The CDR3 sequence: CASSTGTGGDGYTF. In nucleotides, the CDR3 is TGTGCCAGCAGCACTGGGACAGGGGGTGATGGCTACACCTTC.

The chain is built from TRBV2 and TRBJ1-3; 11 bases are a match to TRBD1. V shed 8 bases, J shed 4 bases, and the junction held 7 bases outside the gene matches. The CDR3 totals 15 residues. Per the germline V gene, CDR1 is SNHLY and CDR2 is FYNNEI. The CDR3 DNA is TGTGCCAGCCCGCGGGACAGGGGGTCCGGAAACACCATATATTTT. Amino acid sequence: CASPRDRGSGNTIYF.

Points on this clone: Other DNA sequences from this sample encode an identical CDR3 as well. The V and J genes are TRBV15 and TRBJ2-1; D gene uncertain. This CDR3 has 13 amino acids. Germline loops: CDR1 LNHNV, CDR2 YYDKDF (reference sequence). V dropped 4 bases and J dropped 10 bases, with 14 bases sitting between them. The CDR3 DNA sequence: TGTGCCACCAGCATTATAGGGCTAGTGGAGCAGTTCTTC. Amino acids: CATSIIGLVEQFF.

In regard to this clone: In the same sample, other DNA sequences code for this CDR3. The J gene is TRBJ2-1, the V gene TRBV19; D may be TRBD2 (6 bases). CDR1 and CDR2 from the germline V gene are LNHDA and SQIVND (reference sequence). The length of the CDR3 is 15 residues. Trimming removed 3 bases at V and 0 bases at J, with 9 bases between. CDR3 sequence (DNA): TGTGCCAGTAGTATGGGAGGTAGCTCCTACAATGAGCAGTTCTTC. This codes for CASSMGGSSYNEQFF.

The chain recombines TRBV7-2 with TRBJ2-7; D uncertain. CDR3 length equals 11 residues. Germline V gene sequence: CDR1 SGHTA, CDR2 FQGNSA. Trimming removed 2 bases from V and 3 bases from J, with 2 bases in between. The CDR3 DNA follows: TGTGCCAGCAGCTTAAGCTACGAGCAGTACTTC. Translation gives CASSLSYEQYF.

This chain connects TRBV7-9 to TRBJ2-5; D gene unclear. Germline V CDR1 and CDR2: SEHNR, FQNEAQ (reference sequence). Trimming left V 5 bases short and J 3 bases short, with 10 bases between. The CDR3 is 13 residues long. The CDR3: CASSPQSEETQYF. For the CDR3, the DNA is TGTGCCAGCAGCCCCCAGAGCGAAGAGACCCAGTACTTC.

The rearrangement links TRBV4-1 to TRBJ2-7; D perhaps matches TRBD1 (5 bases). Germline CDR1 and CDR2: MGHRA and YSYEKL. The CDR3 spans 16 residues. Between the trimmed V and J ends, which lost 4 bases and 0 bases, there was a span of 16 bases. CDR3 nucleotides: TGCGCCAGCAGCCGAGAGATGGCAAGGGGCTCCTACGAGCAGTACTTC. The encoded protein is CASSREMARGSYEQYF.

V usage is TRBV7-3 and J usage is TRBJ2-1; D might be TRBD1 or TRBD2, each matching 6 bases. The CDR3 loop spans 13 amino acids. CDR1 is SGHTA and CDR2 is FQGTGA in the germline V gene. The V and J ends lost 5 bases and 10 bases respectively, with 15 bases between them. The CDR3 region has the DNA TGTGCCAGCAGCCCTGGCGGAGGGGGGGAGCAGTTCTTC. This translates into CASSPGGGGEQFF.

The rearrangement links TRBV19 to TRBJ2-5; tentatively, D is TRBD1 (7 bases). The length of the CDR3 is 13 residues. The V gene's germline CDR1 is LNHDA and CDR2 SQIVND (reference sequence). V gave up 3 bases and J gave up 7 bases, with 12 bases separating them. The chain's CDR3 is CASSITQGGTQYF. Written as DNA, the CDR3 is TGTGCCAGTAGTATCACCCAGGGGGGGACCCAGTACTTC.

The chain couples TRBV6-1 to TRBJ2-6; D is undetermined. V was shortened by 1 base and J by 1 base, with 8 bases between the two germline ends. CDR3 length: 16 amino acids. Germline CDR1 MNHNS, CDR2 SASEGT. CDR3 residues: CASSEDVGSGANVLTF. In DNA, the CDR3 is TGTGCCAGCAGTGAAGATGTGGGGTCTGGGGCCAACGTCCTGACTTTC.

CDR3: CASTAQGDEKLFF. CDR3 DNA sequence: TGTGCCAGCACTGCCCAGGGGGATGAAAAACTGTTTTTT. The chain uses TRBV2 and TRBJ1-4, with 7 bases aligning to TRBD1. This CDR3 is 13 amino acids long. Germline V gene sequence: CDR1 SNHLY, CDR2 FYNNEI. J gave up 6 bases and V 7 bases, and 5 bases lay outside the gene matches.

The J gene is TRBJ2-7, the V gene TRBV5-1; TRBD2 might be the D (5 bases). There are 13 residues in the CDR3. Germline CDR1 and CDR2: SGHRS and YFSETQ. With 6 bases removed from V and 0 bases from J, the gap between germline ends came to 10 bases. This CDR3 reads CASKGSYSYEQYF. CDR3 DNA: TGCGCCAGCAAAGGGAGCTACTCCTACGAGCAGTACTTC.

J is TRBJ2-7 and V is TRBV4-1, with 8 bases aligning to TRBD2. This CDR3 has 14 residues. V lost 1 base to trimming and J lost 10 bases; unmatched junction nucleotides: 9. The germline V gene has CDR1 MGHRA and CDR2 YSYEKL. This chain's CDR3 is CASSQGPAGDPQYF. CDR3 sequence (DNA): TGCGCCAGCAGCCAAGGGCCAGCGGGAGACCCTCAGTACTTC.